This is a list of T cell receptor beta chains from one sample in a study of cytomegalovirus exposure and HLA in healthy donors. Clones were sequenced by immunoSEQ multiplex PCR, and TCRdb holds only the in-frame ones, with some missing. This table holds over 150,000 clones, 80% found once. Sequencing was done on a sample of PBMCs. The receptors derive from a man between 18 and 29 years old in good health and CMV-seropositive. Each CDR3 is given with its conserved first and last residue. The order of the fields is D gene, J gene, clone size, V gene, CDR3 length, CDR3 protein, CDR3 DNA. D genes are given only for firm matches. Clone size, where shown, is once, few, many, or a class for clones that have expanded.

D: NA; J: TRBJ1-3; size: NA; V: TRBV7-2; length: 13; CDR3: CASSPRSGNTIYF; DNA: TGTGCCAGCAGCCCCCGGTCCGGAAACACCATATATTTT
D: NA; J: TRBJ2-7; size: few; V: TRBV11-1; length: 16; CDR3: CASSLLSRQDFYEQYF; DNA: TGTGCCAGCAGCTTACTTAGCCGACAGGATTTCTACGAGCAGTACTTC
D: TRBD2; J: TRBJ2-7; size: NA; V: TRBV27; length: 15; CDR3: CASSPLGKRGVEQYF; DNA: TGTGCCAGCAGTCCCTTGGGAAAGCGGGGGGTCGAGCAGTACTTC
D: TRBD1; J: TRBJ2-3; size: NA; V: TRBV19; length: 15; CDR3: CASIGRGQGLDTQYF; DNA: TGTGCCAGTATTGGGAGGGGACAGGGATTGGATACGCAGTATTTT
D: NA; J: TRBJ1-3; size: once; V: TRBV28; length: 14; CDR3: CASSLTGILNTIYF; DNA: TGTGCCAGCAGTTTAACAGGAATTTTAAACACCATATATTTT
D: NA; J: TRBJ1-3; size: NA; V: TRBV5-4; length: 16; CDR3: CASSSGTNRGGNTIYF; DNA: TGTGCCAGCAGCTCCGGGACCAACCGGGGGGGAAACACCATATATTTT
D: TRBD1; J: TRBJ2-7; size: NA; V: TRBV18; length: 13; CDR3: CASSPGQGDEQYF; DNA: TGTGCCAGCTCACCTGGACAGGGAGACGAGCAGTACTTC
D: NA; J: TRBJ1-2; size: NA; V: TRBV5-4; length: 13; CDR3: CASSFAGQGGYTF; DNA: TGTGCCAGCAGCTTCGCGGGGCAGGGAGGCTACACCTTC
D: TRBD2; J: TRBJ2-7; size: NA; V: TRBV29-1; length: 14; CDR3: CSVEWASGTYEQYF; DNA: TGCAGCGTTGAATGGGCTAGCGGGACATACGAGCAGTACTTC
D: NA; J: TRBJ1-1; size: few; V: TRBV6-1; length: 14; CDR3: CASSGSGPNTEAFF; DNA: TGTGCCAGCAGCGGGTCCGGTCCGAACACTGAAGCTTTCTTT
D: TRBD2; J: TRBJ2-2; size: few; V: TRBV4-1; length: 16; CDR3: CASSQISGRETGELFF; DNA: TGCGCCAGCAGCCAAATAAGCGGGAGAGAAACCGGGGAGCTGTTTTTT
D: NA; J: TRBJ2-5; size: NA; V: TRBV10-3; length: 14; CDR3: CAISESNREETQYF; DNA: TGTGCCATCAGTGAGTCCAACAGAGAAGAGACCCAGTACTTC
D: TRBD2; J: TRBJ2-3; size: once; V: TRBV4-1; length: 18; CDR3: CASSFGLAGVVLRDTQYF; DNA: TGCGCCAGCAGTTTTGGGCTAGCGGGAGTCGTATTGAGAGATACGCAGTATTTT
D: NA; J: TRBJ1-2; size: few; V: TRBV7-4; length: 15; CDR3: CASSHQGQFNYGYTF; DNA: TGTGCCAGCAGCCATCAGGGGCAGTTCAACTATGGCTACACCTTC
D: TRBD1; J: TRBJ2-5; size: NA; V: TRBV5-6; length: 15; CDR3: CASSRWQGTGETQYF; DNA: TGTGCCAGCAGCCGCTGGCAGGGGACAGGAGAGACCCAGTACTTC
D: TRBD1; J: TRBJ2-1; size: NA; V: TRBV15; length: 15; CDR3: CATSAPGQGINEQFF; DNA: TGTGCCACCAGCGCACCGGGACAGGGAATCAATGAGCAGTTCTTC
D: NA; J: TRBJ1-1; size: few; V: TRBV10-1; length: 14; CDR3: CASSSTGLNTEAFF; DNA: TGCGCCAGCAGTTCAACAGGGCTAAACACTGAAGCTTTCTTT
D: NA; J: TRBJ1-2; size: NA; V: TRBV7-8; length: 16; CDR3: CASSLHETTGGMGYTF; DNA: TGTGCCAGCAGCCTACACGAGACGACAGGCGGCATGGGCTACACCTTC
D: TRBD2; J: TRBJ2-7; size: NA; V: TRBV19; length: 16; CDR3: CASSIGTSGSHGEQYF; DNA: TGTGCCAGTAGTATTGGGACTAGCGGGAGTCATGGAGAGCAGTACTTC
D: NA; J: TRBJ2-7; size: NA; V: TRBV27; length: 14; CDR3: CASSSKLVSYEQYF; DNA: TGTGCCAGCAGTTCGAAACTAGTTTCCTACGAGCAGTACTTC
D: NA; J: TRBJ2-1; size: NA; V: TRBV2; length: 12; CDR3: CASRGASREQFF; DNA: TGTGCCAGCAGGGGGGCCTCGCGGGAGCAGTTCTTC
D: NA; J: TRBJ1-1; size: NA; V: TRBV11-2; length: 15; CDR3: CASSLGRQRNTEAFF; DNA: TGTGCCAGCAGCTTAGGGAGGCAGCGGAACACTGAAGCTTTCTTT
D: TRBD1; J: TRBJ2-3; size: NA; V: TRBV9; length: 16; CDR3: CASSTMQGALTDTQYF; DNA: TGTGCCAGCAGCACGATGCAGGGGGCACTCACAGATACGCAGTATTTT
D: TRBD1; J: TRBJ2-7; size: few; V: TRBV5-6; length: 17; CDR3: CASSLGPTGAVSYEQYF; DNA: TGTGCCAGCAGCTTGGGACCTACAGGGGCCGTTTCCTACGAGCAGTACTTC
D: TRBD1; J: TRBJ1-5; size: NA; V: TRBV19; length: 16; CDR3: CASSIVQGARNQPQHF; DNA: TGTGCCAGTAGTATAGTACAGGGGGCTCGCAATCAGCCCCAGCATTTT
D: NA; J: TRBJ1-2; size: NA; V: TRBV6-5; length: 14; CDR3: CASRPGHERYGYTF; DNA: TGTGCCAGCAGACCCGGACACGAAAGATATGGCTACACCTTC
D: NA; J: TRBJ1-3; size: NA; V: TRBV18; length: 15; CDR3: CASSPFVPRGNTIYF; DNA: TGTGCCAGCTCACCATTCGTCCCGCGGGGAAACACCATATATTTT
D: TRBD1; J: TRBJ1-2; size: few; V: TRBV6-4; length: 13; CDR3: CASSPGTGGGYTF; DNA: TGTGCCAGCAGTCCCGGGACAGGGGGTGGCTACACCTTC
D: TRBD2; J: TRBJ2-7; size: NA; V: TRBV27; length: 16; CDR3: CASSLLAGGPEREQYF; DNA: TGTGCCAGCAGTTTACTAGCGGGAGGGCCAGAGCGCGAGCAGTACTTC
D: TRBD1; J: TRBJ1-1; size: NA; V: TRBV10-3; length: 12; CDR3: CASSGGRTEAFF; DNA: TGTGCCAGTTCAGGGGGAAGAACTGAAGCTTTCTTT
D: NA; J: TRBJ1-5; size: NA; V: TRBV28; length: 14; CDR3: CATLSGSSNQPQHF; DNA: TGTGCCACCCTCTCAGGGTCTAGCAATCAGCCCCAGCATTTT
D: NA; J: TRBJ1-1; size: NA; V: TRBV12-5; length: 14; CDR3: CASGPRGGLTEAFF; DNA: TGTGCTAGTGGTCCCCGAGGGGGTTTGACTGAAGCTTTCTTT
D: NA; J: TRBJ1-3; size: NA; V: TRBV6-1; length: 16; CDR3: CAGSELVGAGGNTIYF; DNA: TGTGCCGGCAGTGAATTAGTGGGGGCCGGAGGAAACACCATATATTTT
D: NA; J: TRBJ1-1; size: NA; V: TRBV30; length: 12; CDR3: CAWSGPRTEAFF; DNA: TGTGCCTGGAGTGGCCCGCGGACTGAAGCTTTCTTT
D: TRBD1; J: TRBJ1-1; size: NA; V: TRBV7-8; length: 13; CDR3: CASSPGQGGGAFF; DNA: TGTGCCAGCAGCCCCGGACAGGGTGGTGGAGCTTTCTTT
D: NA; J: TRBJ1-3; size: NA; V: TRBV5-1; length: 14; CDR3: CASSDPRSGNTIYF; DNA: TGCGCCAGCAGCGACCCCAGGTCTGGAAACACCATATATTTT
D: NA; J: TRBJ1-5; size: NA; V: TRBV6-5; length: 13; CDR3: CASSSGFTQPQHF; DNA: TGTGCCAGCAGTTCCGGGTTTACTCAGCCCCAGCATTTT
D: NA; J: TRBJ1-2; size: NA; V: TRBV5-4; length: 15; CDR3: CASSLGDEGVYGYTF; DNA: TGTGCCAGCAGCTTGGGTGATGAAGGGGTCTATGGCTACACCTTC
D: NA; J: TRBJ2-1; size: few; V: TRBV4-3; length: 16; CDR3: CASSRGVEGWHNEQFF; DNA: TGCGCCAGCAGCCGGGGGGTGGAGGGGTGGCACAATGAGCAGTTCTTC
D: NA; J: TRBJ1-5; size: NA; V: TRBV25-1; length: 12; CDR3: CASSEQGRPQHF; DNA: TGTGCCAGCAGTGAACAGGGAAGGCCCCAGCATTTT
D: TRBD1; J: TRBJ2-1; size: NA; V: TRBV6-1; length: 15; CDR3: CASRPSGQGRVKEFF; DNA: TGTGCCAGTAGACCATCCGGACAGGGAAGGGTTAAGGAGTTCTTC
D: NA; J: TRBJ2-1; size: NA; V: TRBV7-9; length: 14; CDR3: CASSPGHPYNEQFF; DNA: TGTGCCAGCAGCCCAGGACATCCCTACAATGAGCAGTTCTTC
D: TRBD1; J: TRBJ2-5; size: once; V: TRBV10-3; length: 13; CDR3: CATGTGARETQYF; DNA: TGTGCCACTGGGACAGGGGCCAGGGAGACCCAGTACTTC
D: TRBD1; J: TRBJ1-1; size: NA; V: TRBV4-2; length: 14; CDR3: CASGFTGVNTEAFF; DNA: TGTGCCAGCGGATTTACAGGGGTGAACACTGAAGCTTTCTTT
D: TRBD1; J: TRBJ1-2; size: NA; V: TRBV12-5; length: 17; CDR3: CASGLGKPGQGAYGYTF; DNA: TGTGCTAGTGGTTTGGGCAAACCGGGACAGGGGGCCTATGGCTACACCTTC
D: TRBD1; J: TRBJ1-2; size: NA; V: TRBV7-2; length: 13; CDR3: CASETGGGDGYTF; DNA: TGTGCCAGCGAGACAGGGGGCGGGGATGGCTACACCTTC
D: NA; J: TRBJ2-1; size: few; V: TRBV19; length: 15; CDR3: CASSNRQNNYNEQFF; DNA: TGTGCCAGTAGTAACCGTCAGAATAACTACAATGAGCAGTTCTTC
D: NA; J: TRBJ1-2; size: NA; V: TRBV5-6; length: 13; CDR3: CASSGGGYYGYTF; DNA: TGTGCCAGCAGCGGGGGGGGATACTATGGCTACACCTTC
D: NA; J: TRBJ1-3; size: once; V: TRBV5-1; length: 14; CDR3: CASSFTSSGNTIYF; DNA: TGCGCCAGCAGCTTTACGAGCTCTGGAAACACCATATATTTT
D: NA; J: TRBJ1-2; size: once; V: TRBV13; length: 15; CDR3: CASSFRPGGSYGYTF; DNA: TGTGCCAGCAGCTTCCGCCCGGGGGGTAGCTATGGCTACACCTTC
D: NA; J: TRBJ2-3; size: NA; V: TRBV19; length: 19; CDR3: CASSLLIADVEFSTDTQYF; DNA: TGTGCCAGTAGTCTCCTTATAGCGGACGTTGAATTCTCCACAGATACGCAGTATTTT